Following are 17 T cell receptor beta chains from one sample sequenced in a study of T cells in Graves' hyperthyroidism and ophthalmopathy. TCR beta CDR3 region amplification was performed from RNA transcripts. An initial round of RT-PCR targeting the TCR CDR3 relied on the HTBI primer set. TCRdb passed the multiplex PCR reads through MiXCR, listing each CDR3 protein once. This sample has under 300,000 distinct CDR3 sequences; over 20% occur once, and the top ten carry approximately 60%. The sequenced material came from blood. All receptors come from a man aged 25 to 40 with Graves' ophthalmopathy.

In this sample, this clonotype turned up a few times. V gene TRBV5-1 combines with J gene TRBJ1-1; D is unresolved. The germline CDR1 and CDR2 sequences are SGHRS and YFSETQ. The CDR3 runs 14 residues. Trimming stripped 1 base from V and 2 bases from J, with 9 bases between. The CDR3 nucleotides are TGCGCCAGCAGCTTGTCGCAGGCTAACACTGAAGCTTTCTTT. It is translated as CASSLSQANTEAFF.

In this sample, this clonotype turned up a few times. This chain connects TRBV29-1 to TRBJ2-1, with TRBD2 identical over 11 bases. Unmatched junction bases numbered 9, after V lost 7 bases and J lost 1 base. The CDR3 spans 16 residues. Germline V CDR1 and CDR2: SQVTM, ANQGSEA. As DNA, the CDR3 is TGCAGCGCCGGGTCCCCTAGCGGGAGGTCCTACAATGAGCAGTTCTTC. It translates to CSAGSPSGRSYNEQFF.

This clonotype was observed many times. The V and J genes are TRBV11-3 and TRBJ2-1; perhaps TRBD1 as D (6 bases). Per germline, CDR1 SGHNT and CDR2 YENEEA. The V and J ends lost 5 bases and 6 bases respectively, with 17 bases between them. This CDR3 has 15 amino acids. CDR3 sequence (DNA): TGTGCCAGCAGCACCTGGGACATCGTGGGCAATGAGCAGTTCTTC. Residues: CASSTWDIVGNEQFF.

This clonotype appeared a few times. CDR3 in amino acids: CASSVAGTGGWQYF. The CDR3 region has the DNA TGTGCCAGCAGCGTAGCCGGGACAGGGGGCTGGCAGTACTTC. The genes are TRBV9 and TRBJ2-7; TRBD1 aligns across 12 bases. Trimming removed 0 bases from V and 9 bases from J; junction bases left unmatched: 4. CDR1 and CDR2 (germline): SGDLS, YYNGEE. The CDR3 contains 14 residues. Full variable domain (rest looked up from reference TRBV9 and TRBJ2-7): DSGVTQTPKHLITATGQRVTLRCSPRSGDLSVYWYQQSLDQGLQFLIQYYNGEERAKGNILERFSAQQFPDLHSELNLSSLELGDSALYFCASSVAGTGGWQYFGPGTRLTVT.

This clonotype has only a few counts. The rearrangement uses TRBV28 and TRBJ2-1; a possible D gene is TRBD1 (6 bases). The CDR3 sequence is 16 residues long. V lost 5 bases, J lost 1 base, and 15 bases lay in between. CDR1 and CDR2 (germline): MDHEN, SYDVKM. In nucleotides, the CDR3 is TGTGCCAGCAGTCAAATGACAGGCACTTCCTACAATGAGCAGTTCTTC. Encoded protein: CASSQMTGTSYNEQFF.

The chain uses TRBV4-1 and TRBJ1-4, with TRBD1 matching 9 bases. The trim removed 4 bases at V and 3 bases at J, leaving 3 bases unmatched. The CDR3 runs to 15 residues. Germline lookup yields CDR1 MGHRA and CDR2 YSYEKL. For the CDR3, the DNA is TGCGCCAGCAGCCTCGGGACAGGGCCTAATGAAAAACTGTTTTTT. Protein product: CASSLGTGPNEKLFF.

The chain is built from TRBV19 and TRBJ1-5; TRBD1 agrees at 7 bases. Losses at the gene ends were 5 bases for V and 9 bases for J; bases not matched to a gene: 13. CDR1 is LNHDA and CDR2 is SQIVND in the germline V gene (reference sequence). The CDR3 runs to 15 residues. The CDR3 here is CASSPTRQGSRPQHF. DNA of the CDR3: TGTGCCAGTAGTCCCACCCGACAGGGCTCGCGGCCCCAGCATTTT.

The chain joins TRBV2 to TRBJ2-1, with TRBD2 matching 7 bases. The CDR3 totals 15 residues. Trimming removed 6 bases from V and 6 bases from J; junction bases left unmatched: 11. Germline V CDR1 and CDR2: SNHLY, FYNNEI. CDR3 sequence (DNA): TGTGCCAGCAGATCCCGGGACTATCCTACCAATGAGCAGTTCTTC. Translated: CASRSRDYPTNEQFF.

About this clonotype: Just one base apart from a much larger clone, this may be a read error. The genes are TRBV3-1 and TRBJ2-7; 8 positions match TRBD1. CDR1 is LGHDT and CDR2 is YNNKEL in the germline V gene (reference sequence). With V trimmed by 6 bases and J by 3 bases, 10 bases remained unmatched. The CDR3 has 15 amino acids. Written as DNA, the CDR3 is TGTGCCAGCAGGCCGAACCTCGGACAGGGCTACGAGCAGTACTTC. Residues: CASRPNLGQGYEQYF.

This clonotype was seen repeatedly, ten times or more. The chain carries TRBV12-3 or TRBV12-4 and TRBJ2-5; D is tentatively TRBD1 or TRBD2 (7 bases each). This CDR3 is built from 17 residues. With 4 bases removed from V and 3 bases from J, the gap between germline ends came to 21 bases. Here the CDR3 reads CASSSGGGSRGEETQYF. Here the CDR3 DNA reads TGTGCCAGCAGTTCAGGGGGAGGGAGCCGAGGTGAAGAGACCCAGTACTTC.

Many counts were recorded for this clonotype. The CDR3 DNA is TGTGCCAGCAGCCAATCAGGAGATACGCAGTATTTT. The encoded protein is CASSQSGDTQYF. J is TRBJ2-3 and V is TRBV3-1; D gene unclear. The CDR3 has 12 residues. Between the trimmed V and J ends, which lost 2 bases and 5 bases, there was a span of 5 bases. Germline CDR1 and CDR2: LGHDT and YNNKEL (reference sequence).

This clonotype was seen a handful of times. The chain uses TRBV5-1 and TRBJ1-5; 9 positions agree with TRBD1. The J segment lost 2 bases and the V segment lost 0 bases, leaving 3 bases of the junction unmatched. The CDR3 is made up of 16 amino acids. Germline loops: CDR1 SGHRS, CDR2 YFSETQ. The CDR3 spells CASSLGGQGGNQPQHF. CDR3 DNA sequence: TGCGCCAGCAGCTTGGGGGGACAGGGAGGCAATCAGCCCCAGCATTTT.

This clonotype has at least ten counts. The V and J genes are TRBV7-2 and TRBJ1-5; no firm D call. The CDR3 is 13 residues long. V gave up 3 bases and J gave up 3 bases, with 6 bases separating them. Germline values: CDR1 SGHTA, CDR2 FQGNSA. The CDR3 sequence: CASSFTSNQPQHF. CDR3 nucleotides: TGTGCCAGCAGCTTTACCTCCAATCAGCCCCAGCATTTT.

At least ten counts were recorded for this clonotype. The rearrangement uses TRBV27 and TRBJ1-5, with D possibly matching TRBD1 (5 bases). The CDR3 has 16 amino acids. The V gene lost 6 bases and the J gene lost 7 bases, with 22 bases spanning the gap. Germline V gene data show CDR1 as MNHEY and CDR2 as SMNVEV (reference sequence). Written as DNA, the CDR3 is TGTGCCAGCAGCCCAAGTGGTAGGAGGGGTGGGCAGCCCCAGCATTTT. This sequence encodes CASSPSGRRGGQPQHF.

The chain has TRBV11-1 and TRBJ2-3, with TRBD2 identical over 9 bases. From germline, CDR1 is SGHAT and CDR2 FQDESV (reference sequence). V was pared by 5 bases and J by 2 bases, with 8 bases of the junction left unmatched. The CDR3 is made up of 16 amino acids. DNA for the CDR3: TGTGCCAGCAGCCAGGGTGGACTAGCGAACACAGATACGCAGTATTTT. Its protein is CASSQGGLANTDTQYF.

This clonotype was seen a handful of times. The chain employs TRBV13 and TRBJ2-5; tentatively, D is TRBD1 or TRBD2 (5 bases each). The germline V gene has CDR1 PRHDT and CDR2 FYEKMQ (reference sequence). Trimming left V 4 bases short and J 1 base short, with 16 bases between. The CDR3 is 16 amino acids. The CDR3 DNA reads as TGTGCCAGCAGCTCCCGGGACCATTCCCCCCAAGAGACCCAGTACTTC. This encodes CASSSRDHSPQETQYF.

The gene calls are TRBV6-1 and TRBJ2-7; TRBD2 matches 7 bases. The CDR3 is 15 amino acids. J was trimmed by 0 bases and V by 8 bases; bases with no gene match: 10. Germline values: CDR1 MNHNS, CDR2 SASEGT. DNA of the CDR3: TGTGCCAGCCATACCACTAGCGCCCACTCCTACGAGCAGTACTTC. This translates into CASHTTSAHSYEQYF.